Listed below are T cell receptor beta chains from one sample, sequenced in a study of T cell repertoires in cytomegalovirus infection. TCRdb used MiXCR to reprocess the reads, holding one entry per CDR3 protein. There are around 430,000 distinct CDR3 sequences in the sample; approximately 42% occur only once, and roughly two fifths lies in the top ten. Their recognized antigens are unknown. Sample: cultured PBMCs, taken from culture after CMV antigen stimulation. The receptors come from a human donor in good health (CMV status not recorded). Some clones in this sample may be carry-over from other donors' samples. The CDR3 runs from the conserved cysteine through the conserved F or W.

>TRBJ2-1|TRBV6-1
CASSDRRIFYEQFF
>TRBJ2-1|TRBV5-1
CASSLTSGGYYNEQFF
>TRBJ2-3|TRBV20-1
CSAPYPGRPERTQYF
>TRBJ2-3|TRBV7-2
CASSTSTPGTGADTQYF
>TRBJ2-3|TRBV2
CASRGLAPGGLPDTQYF
>TRBJ2-1|TRBV6-4
CASSDGGGYNEQFF
>TRBJ2-7|TRBV19
CASTTSGRNEQYF
>TRBJ1-2|TRBV12-3/TRBV12-4
CASSPRVGAHLYGYTF
>TRBJ2-7|TRBV6-5
CASGGYEGSYEQYF
>TRBJ2-7|TRBV7-2
CASSLVSSGSSYEQYF
>TRBJ2-3|TRBV6-2/TRBV6-3
CASSLGLADNGADTQYF
>TRBJ2-3|TRBV29-1
CSVAFGAGGPNSTDTQYF
>TRBJ2-1|TRBV6-1
CASRGLAGLHSYNEQFF
>TRBJ2-1|TRBV5-1
CASSLELPNEQFF
>TRBJ2-7|TRBV7-2
CASSFNSGPLEQYF
>TRBJ2-2|TRBV7-6
CASSTPRGTGELFF
>TRBJ2-3|TRBV20-1
CSARKDRFTDTQYF
>TRBJ1-1|TRBV4-1
CASSQLPGSYTEAFF
>TRBJ2-1|TRBV12-3/TRBV12-4
CASRLVNEQFF
>TRBJ2-3|TRBV7-2
CASSGGAPDTQYF
>TRBJ2-1|TRBV7-2
CASSSGLAGGVNEQFF
>TRBJ2-3|TRBV6-1
CASIPPSSNTQYF
>TRBJ1-2|TRBV5-4
CASSLTNREPNYGYTF
>TRBJ2-7|TRBV6-2/TRBV6-3
CASTDRGRYYEQYF
>TRBJ1-1|TRBV12-3/TRBV12-4
CASSLSGMLTEAFF
>TRBJ1-1|TRBV7-2
CASSFVSPNTEAFF
>TRBJ2-1|TRBV7-2
CASSPRLAGGGDEQFF
>TRBJ2-1|TRBV5-1
CASSDTGEQFF
>TRBJ2-7|TRBV7-2
CATRKQGSLGYEQYF
>TRBJ2-7|TRBV20-1
CSARGQLVNVYEQYF
>TRBJ2-7|TRBV6-2/TRBV6-3
CASSYSMSPPYEQYF
>TRBJ1-5|TRBV19
CASIGRVQPQHF
>TRBJ2-1|TRBV7-6
CASQTASYNEQFF
>TRBJ2-3|TRBV7-2
CASSLALAGAGTDTQYF
>TRBJ2-2|TRBV7-4
CASSWEVTGELFF
>TRBJ1-2|TRBV12-3/TRBV12-4
CASGSPTNYGYTF
>TRBJ1-2|TRBV20-1
CSAREPQRGIIYGYTF
>TRBJ1-1|TRBV4-1
CASSQGLISTEAFF
>TRBJ1-2|TRBV2
CAIGERRHYGYTF
>TRBJ2-4|TRBV7-9
CAAMDSRKNIQYF
>TRBJ2-5|TRBV27
CASSLRGRQETQYF
>TRBJ2-1|TRBV19
CASSFQGAGGYNEQFF
>TRBJ2-2|TRBV5-6
CASQPGGSPGEGELFF
>TRBJ2-2|TRBV11-2
CASSLEGDAANTGELFF
>TRBJ1-1|TRBV28
CASSLFPPMNTEAFF
>TRBJ2-7|TRBV7-4
CASSSPDRGPYEQYF
>TRBJ2-5|TRBV7-8
CASSFTQGLQVTQYF
>TRBJ1-5|TRBV28
CASSSMTGGWVQPQHF
>TRBJ1-4|TRBV11-2
CASSPGLSNEKLFF
>TRBJ2-7|TRBV6-5
CASRRDSYEQYF
>TRBJ1-4|TRBV20-1
CSAHSTATNEKLFF
>TRBJ1-5|TRBV7-2
CASSFMGNQPQHF
>TRBJ1-1|TRBV9
CASSVVSGSTEAFF